The 14 T cell receptor beta chains presented below share a single source sample, sequenced in a study of blood T cell repertoires in COVID-19. Data came from immunoSEQ multiplex PCR; TCRdb stores just in-frame clones and leaves some out. The sample contains 280,000 or so clones, 88% of which appear only once. The specimen sequenced was peripheral blood. The receptors come from a woman aged 25 to 39 who had recovered from COVID-19.

This clone was seen only once. This sequence joins TRBV9 and TRBJ2-1; TRBD2 is a possible D gene (6 bases). This CDR3 has 11 amino acids. The germline gives CDR1 SGDLS, CDR2 YYNGEE. The germline V and J ends were trimmed by 0 bases and 13 bases, with 8 bases remaining between them. CDR3 amino acids: CASSVGRDQFF. CDR3 nucleotide sequence: TGTGCCAGCAGCGTAGGGAGGGACCAGTTCTTC.

The rearrangement uses TRBV2 and TRBJ1-6; D is perhaps TRBD1 (6 bases). The CDR3 is made up of 13 amino acids. CDR1 is SNHLY, CDR2 FYNNEI, per germline. Trimming took off 6 bases at V and 4 bases at J, with 7 bases between the two ends. CDR3: CASRGQYNSPLHF. The CDR3 DNA is TGTGCCAGCAGAGGACAGTATAATTCACCCCTCCACTTT. Together with reference TRBV2 and TRBJ1-6, the CDR3 gives the full variable domain: EPEVTQTPSHQVTQMGQEVILRCVPISNHLYFYWYRQILGQKVEFLVSFYNNEISEKSEIFDDQFSVERPDGSNFTLKIRSTKLEDSAMYFCASRGQYNSPLHFGNGTRLTVT.

Comments on this clone: Distinct nucleotide sequences in the sample also encode this CDR3. This chain connects TRBV28 to TRBJ1-2; D might be TRBD1 (6 bases). The V end was cut by 6 bases, the J end by 4 bases, with 9 bases between. This CDR3 spans 12 amino acids. The germline V gene has CDR1 MDHEN and CDR2 SYDVKM. CDR3 DNA: TGTGCCAGCAGCCTGGACAGCTATGGCTACACCTTC. It yields the protein CASSLDSYGYTF.

The chain is built from TRBV5-5 and TRBJ2-1; D is unresolved. There are 16 residues in the CDR3. Germline-derived CDR1 and CDR2 are SGHKS and YYEKEE (reference sequence). Trimming pared 0 bases from V and 0 bases from J, leaving 10 bases between. The CDR3 coding sequence is TGTGCCAGCAGCTTGGAGCGAGTTAGCTCCTACAATGAGCAGTTCTTC. Protein: CASSLERVSSYNEQFF.

This chain links TRBV7-3 with TRBJ2-3; no definite D call. Germline V gene sequence: CDR1 SGHTA, CDR2 FQGTGA. The V and J ends lost 4 bases and 0 bases respectively, with 5 bases between them. There are 13 residues in the CDR3. The CDR3: CASSSPSTDTQYF. The CDR3, as DNA: TGTGCCAGCAGCTCCCCTAGCACAGATACGCAGTATTTT.

This chain connects TRBV27 to TRBJ1-6; TRBD1 aligns across 9 bases. This CDR3 contains 18 residues. Looked up from germline, CDR1 is MNHEY and CDR2 is SMNVEV (reference sequence). Losses at the gene ends were 6 bases for V and 1 base for J; bases not matched to a gene: 10. The CDR3 nucleotides are TGTGCCAGCAGCCCTGGGACAGGGAGGGTTTCCTATAATTCACCCCTCCACTTT. Its translation: CASSPGTGRVSYNSPLHF.

The chain couples TRBV11-3 to TRBJ2-3; no clear D gene. Trimming stripped 5 bases from V and 8 bases from J, with 8 bases between. The germline V gene encodes CDR1 SGHNT and CDR2 YENEEA. The CDR3 length is 11 residues. The CDR3 reads CASSPLSTQYF. CDR3 coding DNA: TGTGCCAGCAGCCCCCTCAGTACGCAGTATTTT.

V usage is TRBV11-1 and J usage is TRBJ2-7, with D perhaps matching TRBD2 (6 bases). The CDR3 consists of 14 residues. Trimming pared 4 bases from V and 5 bases from J, leaving 15 bases between. Germline V gives CDR1 SGHAT, CDR2 FQDESV (reference sequence). The CDR3 region is CASSSRGTGDEQYF. Written as DNA, the CDR3 is TGTGCCAGCAGCTCCCGGGGGACGGGGGACGAGCAGTACTTC.

The genes are TRBV7-3 and TRBJ2-2, with D uncertain. The CDR3 is made up of 14 amino acids. From germline, CDR1 is SGHTA and CDR2 FQGTGA. The V end lost 5 bases, the J end lost 1 base, and 8 bases lay between the germline ends. DNA for the CDR3: TGTGCCAGCAGCGCCCAACTGAACACCGGGGAGCTGTTTTTT. Its translation: CASSAQLNTGELFF.

The chain has TRBV2 and TRBJ1-1; the match to TRBD1 covers 8 bases. Germline CDR1 SNHLY, CDR2 FYNNEI. CDR3 size: 14 residues. The junction had 3 bases not matched to a gene; V was cut back by 5 bases and J by 1 base. CDR3 in amino acids: CASSWGTGNTEAFF. CDR3 bases: TGTGCCAGCAGTTGGGGGACAGGGAACACTGAAGCTTTCTTT.

This rearrangement joins TRBV5-1 to TRBJ1-3, with 7 bases lining up with TRBD1. Germline V gene lookup returns CDR1 SGHRS and CDR2 YFSETQ. Trimming removed 4 bases from V and 0 bases from J; junction bases left unmatched: 4. The CDR3 covers 15 residues. The CDR3 loop reads CASSEGQSSGNTIYF. For the CDR3, the DNA is TGCGCCAGCAGCGAGGGACAGTCCTCTGGAAACACCATATATTTT. Full variable domain (outside the CDR3, taken from reference TRBV5-1 and TRBJ1-3): KAGVTQTPRYLIKTRGQQVTLSCSPISGHRSVSWYQQTPGQGLQFLFEYFSETQRNKGNFPGRFSGRQFSNSRSEMNVSTLELGDSALYLCASSEGQSSGNTIYFGEGSWLTVV.

J is TRBJ1-2 and V is TRBV27, with D uncertain. Trimming shortened V by 8 bases and J by 5 bases, and 21 bases separated the two germline ends. Germline V gives CDR1 MNHEY, CDR2 SMNVEV (reference sequence). This CDR3 is 15 amino acids long. The chain's CDR3 is CASALEVPPPYGYTF. CDR3 DNA: TGTGCCAGCGCCTTGGAGGTACCCCCCCCGTATGGCTACACCTTC.

This clone was recorded only once. The genes are TRBV25-1 and TRBJ1-3; possible D gene TRBD1, 6 bases. Trimming pared 5 bases from V and 1 base from J, leaving 18 bases between. Per the germline V gene, CDR1 is MGHDK and CDR2 is SYGVNS. This CDR3 spans 17 amino acids. CDR3 in DNA: TGTGCCAGCAGTACCCAACAGGGATATGTTTCTGGAAACACCATATATTTT. It translates to CASSTQQGYVSGNTIYF.

The chain has TRBV2 and TRBJ2-3, with D unresolved. Per the germline V gene, CDR1 is SNHLY and CDR2 is FYNNEI. Trimming pared 0 bases from V and 1 base from J, leaving 8 bases between. This CDR3 contains 15 residues. CDR3 nucleotides: TGTGCCAGCAGTGAAGCTCTAGTCCGCACAGATACGCAGTATTTT. Its protein product is CASSEALVRTDTQYF.